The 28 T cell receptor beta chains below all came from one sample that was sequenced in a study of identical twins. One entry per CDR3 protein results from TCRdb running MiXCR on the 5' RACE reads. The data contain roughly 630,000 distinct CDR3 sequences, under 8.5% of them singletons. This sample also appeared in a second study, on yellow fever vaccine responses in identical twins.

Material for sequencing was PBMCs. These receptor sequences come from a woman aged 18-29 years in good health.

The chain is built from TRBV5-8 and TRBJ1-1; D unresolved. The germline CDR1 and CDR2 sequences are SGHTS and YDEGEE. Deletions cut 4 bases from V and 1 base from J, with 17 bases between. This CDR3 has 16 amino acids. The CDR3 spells CASSPHPGSGNTEAFF. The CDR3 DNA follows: TGTGCCAGCAGCCCGCACCCGGGGTCGGGGAACACTGAAGCTTTCTTT.

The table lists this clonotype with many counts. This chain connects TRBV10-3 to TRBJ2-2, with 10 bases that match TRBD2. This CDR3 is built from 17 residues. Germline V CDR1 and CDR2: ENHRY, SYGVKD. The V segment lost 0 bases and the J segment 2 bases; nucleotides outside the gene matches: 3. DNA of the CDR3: TGTGCCATCAGTGAGTCTCTAGCGGGAGTCAACACCGGGGAGCTGTTTTTT. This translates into CAISESLAGVNTGELFF.

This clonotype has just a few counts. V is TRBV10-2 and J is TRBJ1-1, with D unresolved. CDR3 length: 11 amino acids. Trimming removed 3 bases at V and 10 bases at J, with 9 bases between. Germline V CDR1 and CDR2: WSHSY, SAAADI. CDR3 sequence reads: CASSENSGAFF. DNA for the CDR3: TGCGCCAGCAGTGAAAACAGTGGAGCTTTCTTT.

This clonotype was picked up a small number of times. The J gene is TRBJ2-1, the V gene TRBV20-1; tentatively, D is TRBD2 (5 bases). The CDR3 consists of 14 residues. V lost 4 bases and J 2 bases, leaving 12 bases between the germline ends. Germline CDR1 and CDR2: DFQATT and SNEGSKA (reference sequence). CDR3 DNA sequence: TGCAGTGCTATCGGGGAGAAGACCTACAATGAGCAGTTCTTC. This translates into CSAIGEKTYNEQFF.

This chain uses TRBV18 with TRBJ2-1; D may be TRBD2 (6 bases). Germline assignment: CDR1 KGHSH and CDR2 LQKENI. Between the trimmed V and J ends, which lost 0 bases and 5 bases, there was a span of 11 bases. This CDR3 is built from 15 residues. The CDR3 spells CASSPPTLANNEQFF. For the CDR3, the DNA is TGTGCCAGCTCACCACCGACACTAGCCAACAATGAGCAGTTCTTC.

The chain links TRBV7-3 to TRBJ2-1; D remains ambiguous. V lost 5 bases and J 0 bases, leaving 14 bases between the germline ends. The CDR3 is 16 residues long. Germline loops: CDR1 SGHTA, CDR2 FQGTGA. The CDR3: CASSPTAGYSYNEQFF. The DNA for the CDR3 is TGTGCCAGCAGCCCTACGGCTGGATACTCCTACAATGAGCAGTTCTTC.

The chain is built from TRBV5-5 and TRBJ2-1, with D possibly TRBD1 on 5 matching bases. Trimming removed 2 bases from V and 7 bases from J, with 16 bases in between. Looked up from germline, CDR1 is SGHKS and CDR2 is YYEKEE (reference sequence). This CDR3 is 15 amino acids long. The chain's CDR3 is CASSFVTGAWNEQFF. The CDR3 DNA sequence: TGTGCCAGCAGCTTTGTAACTGGGGCTTGGAATGAGCAGTTCTTC. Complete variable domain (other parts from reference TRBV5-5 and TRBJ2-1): DAGVTQSPTHLIKTRGQQVTLRCSPISGHKSVSWYQQVLGQGPQFIFQYYEKEERGRGNFPDRFSARQFPNYSSELNVNALLLGDSALYLCASSFVTGAWNEQFFGPGTRLTVL.

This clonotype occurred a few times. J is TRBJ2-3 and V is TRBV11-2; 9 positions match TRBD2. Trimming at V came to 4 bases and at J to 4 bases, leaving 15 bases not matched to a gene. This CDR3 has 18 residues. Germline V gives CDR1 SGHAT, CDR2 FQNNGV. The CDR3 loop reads CASSSMPGSGRFPDTQYF. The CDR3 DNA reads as TGTGCCAGCAGCTCAATGCCCGGGAGCGGGAGGTTCCCAGATACGCAGTATTTT.

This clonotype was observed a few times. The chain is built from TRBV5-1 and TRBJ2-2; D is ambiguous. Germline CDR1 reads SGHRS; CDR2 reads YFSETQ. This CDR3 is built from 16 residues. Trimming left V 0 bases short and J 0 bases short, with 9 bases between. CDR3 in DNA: TGCGCCAGCAGCTTGGTCATTTCAACGAACACCGGGGAGCTGTTTTTT. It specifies CASSLVISTNTGELFF.

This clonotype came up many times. The DNA for the CDR3 is TGTGCCAGCAGTTACTCGGGCGCCTTTTACGAGCAGTACTTC. It encodes CASSYSGAFYEQYF. The chain combines TRBV6-5 with TRBJ2-7; D not certain. V gave up 0 bases and J gave up 4 bases, with 10 bases separating them. Germline V gives CDR1 MNHEY, CDR2 SVGAGI. The CDR3 is 14 residues long.

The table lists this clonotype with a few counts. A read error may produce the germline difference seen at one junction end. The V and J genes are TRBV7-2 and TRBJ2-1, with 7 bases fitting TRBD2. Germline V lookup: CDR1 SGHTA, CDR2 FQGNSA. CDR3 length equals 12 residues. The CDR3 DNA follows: TGTGCCAGCAGCTTTCTGGGGGGGATCTACTCCTTC. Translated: CASSFLGGIYSF.

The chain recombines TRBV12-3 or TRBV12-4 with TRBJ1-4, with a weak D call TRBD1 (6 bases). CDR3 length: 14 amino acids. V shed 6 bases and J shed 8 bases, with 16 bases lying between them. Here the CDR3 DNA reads TGTGCCAGCAGCTGGGCGGGGGCAACAGAAAAACTGTTTTTT. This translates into CASSWAGATEKLFF.

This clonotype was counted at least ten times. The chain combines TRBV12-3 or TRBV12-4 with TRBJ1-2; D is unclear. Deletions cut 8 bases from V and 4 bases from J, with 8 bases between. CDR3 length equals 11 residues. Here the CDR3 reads CASYWIYGYTF. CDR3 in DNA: TGTGCCAGCTATTGGATCTATGGCTACACCTTC.

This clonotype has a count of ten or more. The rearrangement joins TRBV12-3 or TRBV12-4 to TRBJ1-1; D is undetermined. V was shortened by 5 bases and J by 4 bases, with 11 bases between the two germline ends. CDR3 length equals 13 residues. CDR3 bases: TGTGCCAGCAGTCCGGACCGAGTCACTGAAGCTTTCTTT. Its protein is CASSPDRVTEAFF.

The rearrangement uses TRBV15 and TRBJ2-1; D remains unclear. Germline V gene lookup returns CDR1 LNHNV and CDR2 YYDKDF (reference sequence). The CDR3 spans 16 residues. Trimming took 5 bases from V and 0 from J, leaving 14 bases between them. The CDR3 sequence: CATSVRLQSSYNEQFF. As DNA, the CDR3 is TGTGCCACCAGCGTTCGACTCCAAAGCTCCTACAATGAGCAGTTCTTC.

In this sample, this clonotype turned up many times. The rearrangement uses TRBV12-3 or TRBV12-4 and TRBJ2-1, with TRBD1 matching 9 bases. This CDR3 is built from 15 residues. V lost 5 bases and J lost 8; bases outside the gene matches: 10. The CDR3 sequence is CASSLRDRALHEQFF. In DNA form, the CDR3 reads TGTGCCAGCAGTCTCCGGGACAGGGCCCTCCATGAGCAGTTCTTC.

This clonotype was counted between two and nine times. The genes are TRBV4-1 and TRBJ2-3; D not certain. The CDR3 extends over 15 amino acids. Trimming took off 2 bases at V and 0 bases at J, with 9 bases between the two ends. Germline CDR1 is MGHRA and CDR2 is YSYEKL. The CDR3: CASSQYSVSTDTQYF. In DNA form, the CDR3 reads TGCGCCAGCAGCCAATATTCGGTGAGCACAGATACGCAGTATTTT.

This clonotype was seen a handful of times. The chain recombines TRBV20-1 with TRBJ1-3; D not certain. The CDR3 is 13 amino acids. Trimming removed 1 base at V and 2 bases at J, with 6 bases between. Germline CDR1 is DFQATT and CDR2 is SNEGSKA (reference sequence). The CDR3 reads CSARGPPGNTIYF. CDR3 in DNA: TGCAGTGCTAGAGGGCCACCTGGAAACACCATATATTTT.

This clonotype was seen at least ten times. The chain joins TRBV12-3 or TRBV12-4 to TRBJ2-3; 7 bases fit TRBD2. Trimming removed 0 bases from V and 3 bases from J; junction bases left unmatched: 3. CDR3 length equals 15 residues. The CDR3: CASSLAGGTTDTQYF. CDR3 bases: TGTGCCAGCAGTTTAGCGGGAGGGACGACAGATACGCAGTATTTT.

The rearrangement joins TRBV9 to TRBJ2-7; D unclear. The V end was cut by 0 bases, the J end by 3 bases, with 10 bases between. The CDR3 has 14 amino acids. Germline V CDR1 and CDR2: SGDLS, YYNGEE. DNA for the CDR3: TGTGCCAGCAGCGTAGCTTCGAGCCACTACGAGCAGTACTTC. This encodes CASSVASSHYEQYF.

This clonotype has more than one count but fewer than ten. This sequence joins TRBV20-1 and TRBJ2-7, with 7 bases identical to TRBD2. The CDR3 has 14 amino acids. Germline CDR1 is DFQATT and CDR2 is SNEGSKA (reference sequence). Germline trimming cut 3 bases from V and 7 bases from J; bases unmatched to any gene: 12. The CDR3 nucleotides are TGCAGTGCTAGGTCGCGGGACTACCGAGAGGAGCAGTACTTC. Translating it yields CSARSRDYREEQYF.

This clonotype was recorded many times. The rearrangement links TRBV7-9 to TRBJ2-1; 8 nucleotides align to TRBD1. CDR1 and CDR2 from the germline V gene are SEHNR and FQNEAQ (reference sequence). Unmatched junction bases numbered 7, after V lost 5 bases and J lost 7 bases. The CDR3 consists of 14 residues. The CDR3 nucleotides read TGTGCCAGCAGCCCAAGGACAGGGCTGAATGAGCAGTTCTTC. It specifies CASSPRTGLNEQFF. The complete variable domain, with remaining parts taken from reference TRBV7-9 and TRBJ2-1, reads DTGVSQNPRHKITKRGQNVTFRCDPISEHNRLYWYRQTLGQGPEFLTYFQNEAQLEKSRLLSDRFSAERPKGSFSTLEIQRTEQGDSAMYLCASSPRTGLNEQFFGPGTRLTVL.

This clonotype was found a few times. CDR3 nucleotides: TGCAGTGCTAGAGATGCAGGGGGCGGCTATGGCTACACCTTC. Translated, it gives CSARDAGGGYGYTF. V gene TRBV20-1 combines with J gene TRBJ1-2; 8 nucleotides line up with TRBD1. Trimming cost V 0 bases and J 4 bases; bases outside gene matches: 4. This CDR3 is built from 14 residues. Germline CDR1 is DFQATT and CDR2 is SNEGSKA (reference sequence).

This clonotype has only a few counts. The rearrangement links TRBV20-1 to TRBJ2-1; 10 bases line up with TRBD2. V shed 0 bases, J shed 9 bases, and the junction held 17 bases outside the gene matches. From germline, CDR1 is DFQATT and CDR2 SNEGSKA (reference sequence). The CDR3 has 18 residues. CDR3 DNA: TGCAGTGCTAGAGATGTGGAAGGTGGAGCGGGAGGGCGAATTGAGCAGTTCTTC. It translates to CSARDVEGGAGGRIEQFF.

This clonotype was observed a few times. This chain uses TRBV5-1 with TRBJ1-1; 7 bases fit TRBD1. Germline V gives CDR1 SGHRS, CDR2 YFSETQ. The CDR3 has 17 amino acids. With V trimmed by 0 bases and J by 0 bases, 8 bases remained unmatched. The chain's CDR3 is CASSLGTTGRLNTEAFF. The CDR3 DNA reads TGCGCCAGCAGCTTGGGCACGACAGGGAGGTTGAACACTGAAGCTTTCTTT.

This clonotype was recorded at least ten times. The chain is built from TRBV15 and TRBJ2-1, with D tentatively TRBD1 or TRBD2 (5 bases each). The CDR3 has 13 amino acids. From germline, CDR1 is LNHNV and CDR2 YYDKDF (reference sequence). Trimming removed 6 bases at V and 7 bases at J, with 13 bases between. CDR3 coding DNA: TGTGCCACCAGTCGAGGGGAACCAAATGAGCAGTTCTTC. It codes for CATSRGEPNEQFF.

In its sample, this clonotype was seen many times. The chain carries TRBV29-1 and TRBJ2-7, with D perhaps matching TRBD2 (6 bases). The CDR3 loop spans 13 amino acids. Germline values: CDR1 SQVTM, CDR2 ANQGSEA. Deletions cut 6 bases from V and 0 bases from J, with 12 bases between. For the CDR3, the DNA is TGCAGCGTCGAGGGGACTGACTCCTACGAGCAGTACTTC. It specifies CSVEGTDSYEQYF.

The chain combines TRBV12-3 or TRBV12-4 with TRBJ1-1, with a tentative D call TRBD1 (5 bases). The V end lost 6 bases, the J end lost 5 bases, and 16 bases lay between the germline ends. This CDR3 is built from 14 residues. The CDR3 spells CASSLQASGTEAFF. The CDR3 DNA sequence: TGTGCCAGCAGCTTACAGGCGAGCGGGACTGAAGCTTTCTTT.